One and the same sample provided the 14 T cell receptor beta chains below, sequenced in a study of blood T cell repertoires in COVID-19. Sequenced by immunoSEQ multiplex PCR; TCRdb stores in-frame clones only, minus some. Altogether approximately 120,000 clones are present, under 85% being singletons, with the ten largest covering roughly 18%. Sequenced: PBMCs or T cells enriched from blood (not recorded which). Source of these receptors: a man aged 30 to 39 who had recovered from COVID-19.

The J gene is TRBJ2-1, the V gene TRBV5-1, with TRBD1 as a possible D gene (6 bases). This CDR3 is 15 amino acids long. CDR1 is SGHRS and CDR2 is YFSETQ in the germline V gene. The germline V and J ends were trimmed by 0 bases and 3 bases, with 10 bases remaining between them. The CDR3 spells CASSLDRDNYNEQFF. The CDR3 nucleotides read TGCGCCAGCAGCTTGGATAGGGACAACTACAATGAGCAGTTCTTC. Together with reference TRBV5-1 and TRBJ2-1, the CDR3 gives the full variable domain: KAGVTQTPRYLIKTRGQQVTLSCSPISGHRSVSWYQQTPGQGLQFLFEYFSETQRNKGNFPGRFSGRQFSNSRSEMNVSTLELGDSALYLCASSLDRDNYNEQFFGPGTRLTVL.

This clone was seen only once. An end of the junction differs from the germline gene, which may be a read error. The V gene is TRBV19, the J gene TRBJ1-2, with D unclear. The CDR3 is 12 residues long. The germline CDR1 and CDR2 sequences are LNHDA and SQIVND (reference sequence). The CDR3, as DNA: TGTGCCAGTAGCATAGGTGGAGGGATCTACACCTTC. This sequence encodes CASSIGGGIYTF.

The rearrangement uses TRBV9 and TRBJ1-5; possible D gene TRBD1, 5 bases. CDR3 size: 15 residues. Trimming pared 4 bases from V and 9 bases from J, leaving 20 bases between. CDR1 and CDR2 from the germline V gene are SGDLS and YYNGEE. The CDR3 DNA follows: TGTGCCAGCAGCCCGGGGGACGGTCCGGTGGGGCCCCAGCATTTT. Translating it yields CASSPGDGPVGPQHF.

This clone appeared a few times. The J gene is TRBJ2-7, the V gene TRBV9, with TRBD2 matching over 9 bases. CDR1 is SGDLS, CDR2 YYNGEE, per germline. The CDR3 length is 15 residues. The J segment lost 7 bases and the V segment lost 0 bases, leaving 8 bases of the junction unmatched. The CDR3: CASSVGGSGSGEQYF. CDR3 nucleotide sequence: TGTGCCAGCAGCGTAGGAGGTAGCGGGAGTGGTGAGCAGTACTTC.

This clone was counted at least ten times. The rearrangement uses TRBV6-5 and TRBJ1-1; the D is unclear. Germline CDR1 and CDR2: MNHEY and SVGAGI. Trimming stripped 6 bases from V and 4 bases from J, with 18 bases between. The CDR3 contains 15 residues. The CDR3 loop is CASSLYWTESTEAFF. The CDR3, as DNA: TGTGCCAGCAGCCTATATTGGACTGAAAGCACTGAAGCTTTCTTT.

CDR3 residues: CASRGLNEQFF. In DNA form, the CDR3 reads TGCGCCAGCAGAGGACTCAATGAGCAGTTCTTC. This chain links TRBV5-1 with TRBJ2-1; weak D call: TRBD2 (5 bases). From germline, CDR1 is SGHRS and CDR2 YFSETQ. The CDR3 loop spans 11 amino acids. V was pared by 5 bases and J by 6 bases, with 6 bases between.

The CDR3 sequence: CASSLHGGYTF. CDR3 nucleotide sequence: TGTGCCAGCAGCTTACACGGTGGCTACACCTTC. The V gene is TRBV13, the J gene TRBJ1-2; D is uncertain. The germline CDR1 and CDR2 sequences are PRHDT and FYEKMQ (reference sequence). The ends were cut back, 2 bases at V and 7 bases at J, with 5 bases in the middle. The length of the CDR3 is 11 residues.

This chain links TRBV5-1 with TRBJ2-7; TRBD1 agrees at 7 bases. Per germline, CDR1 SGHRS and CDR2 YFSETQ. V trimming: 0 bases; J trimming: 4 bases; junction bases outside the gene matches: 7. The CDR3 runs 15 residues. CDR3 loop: CASSLAGDRVYEQYF. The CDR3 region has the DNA TGCGCCAGCAGCTTGGCGGGTGACAGGGTTTACGAGCAGTACTTC.

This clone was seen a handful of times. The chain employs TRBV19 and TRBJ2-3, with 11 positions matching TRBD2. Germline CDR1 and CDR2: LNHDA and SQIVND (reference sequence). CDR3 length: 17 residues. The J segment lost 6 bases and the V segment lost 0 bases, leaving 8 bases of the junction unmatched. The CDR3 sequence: CASSIDLVSSGRDTQYF. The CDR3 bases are TGTGCCAGTAGTATAGATCTGGTGTCTAGCGGGAGGGATACGCAGTATTTT.

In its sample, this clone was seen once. The CDR3 coding sequence is TGTGCCAGCAGTGACTCCGCAGGAACCGGGGAGCTGTTTTTT. Encoded protein: CASSDSAGTGELFF. The chain recombines TRBV6-4 with TRBJ2-2; no definite D call. The CDR3 sequence is 14 residues long. Germline assignment: CDR1 MRHNA and CDR2 SNTAGT. Trimming shortened V by 0 bases and J by 5 bases, and 7 bases separated the two germline ends.

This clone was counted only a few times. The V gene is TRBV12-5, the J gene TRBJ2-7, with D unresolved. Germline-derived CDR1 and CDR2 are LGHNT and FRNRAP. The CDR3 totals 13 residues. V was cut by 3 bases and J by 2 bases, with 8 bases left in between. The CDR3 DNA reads TGTGCTAGTGGTTTACAGAGCACCTACGAGCAGTACTTC. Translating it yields CASGLQSTYEQYF.

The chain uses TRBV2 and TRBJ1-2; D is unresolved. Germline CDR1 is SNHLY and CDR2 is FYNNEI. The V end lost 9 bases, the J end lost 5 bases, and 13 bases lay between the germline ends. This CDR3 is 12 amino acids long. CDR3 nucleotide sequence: TGTGCCAGGGACGAGGGCCCTTATGGCTACACCTTC. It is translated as CARDEGPYGYTF.

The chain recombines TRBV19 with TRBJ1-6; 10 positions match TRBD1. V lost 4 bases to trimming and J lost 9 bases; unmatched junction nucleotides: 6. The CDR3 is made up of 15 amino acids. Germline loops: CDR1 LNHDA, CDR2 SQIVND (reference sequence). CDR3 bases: TGTGCCAGTAGTACGCGACAGGGGGCATCTTCACCCCTCCACTTT. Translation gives CASSTRQGASSPLHF.

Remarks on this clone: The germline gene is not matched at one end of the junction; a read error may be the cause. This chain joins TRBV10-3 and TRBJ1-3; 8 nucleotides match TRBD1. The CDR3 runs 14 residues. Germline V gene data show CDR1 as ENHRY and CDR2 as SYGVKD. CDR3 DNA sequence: TGTGCCCTCAGGGCAGGGGGCGCCGGAAACACCATATATTTT. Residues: CALRAGGAGNTIYF.